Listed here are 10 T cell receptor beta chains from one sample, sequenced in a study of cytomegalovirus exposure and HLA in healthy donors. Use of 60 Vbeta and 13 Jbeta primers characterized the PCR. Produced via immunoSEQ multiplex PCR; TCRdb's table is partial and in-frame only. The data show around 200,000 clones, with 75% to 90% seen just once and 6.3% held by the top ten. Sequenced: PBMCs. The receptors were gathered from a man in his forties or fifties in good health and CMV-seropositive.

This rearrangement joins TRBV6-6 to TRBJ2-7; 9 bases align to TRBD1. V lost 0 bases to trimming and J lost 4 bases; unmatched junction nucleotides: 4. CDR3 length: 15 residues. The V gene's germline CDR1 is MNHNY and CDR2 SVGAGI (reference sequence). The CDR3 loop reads CASSYSRTGAYEQYF. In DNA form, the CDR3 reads TGTGCCAGCAGTTACTCTCGGACAGGGGCTTACGAGCAGTACTTC.

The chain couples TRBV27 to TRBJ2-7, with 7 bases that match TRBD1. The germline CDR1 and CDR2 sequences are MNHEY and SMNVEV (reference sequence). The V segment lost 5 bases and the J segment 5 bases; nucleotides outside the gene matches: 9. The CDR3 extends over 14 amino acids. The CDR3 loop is CASSPAGTVNEQYF. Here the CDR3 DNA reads TGTGCCAGCAGTCCTGCCGGGACAGTGAACGAGCAGTACTTC.

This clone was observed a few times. CDR3 residues: CASSGETGRNTIYF. In nucleotides, the CDR3 is TGTGCCAGTAGTGGAGAGACAGGGAGAAACACCATATATTTT. The chain carries TRBV19 and TRBJ1-3; the match to TRBD1 covers 7 bases. In germline, CDR1 is LNHDA, CDR2 SQIVND (reference sequence). The CDR3 runs to 14 residues. V shed 5 bases and J 5 bases; nucleotides not matched to a gene: 6.

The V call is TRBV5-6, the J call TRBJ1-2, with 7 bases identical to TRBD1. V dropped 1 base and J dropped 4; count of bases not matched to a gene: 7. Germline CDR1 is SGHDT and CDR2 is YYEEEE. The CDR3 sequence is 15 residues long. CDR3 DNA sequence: TGTGCCAGCAGCTTGAAACAGGGGCTCTCCTATGGCTACACCTTC. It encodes CASSLKQGLSYGYTF.

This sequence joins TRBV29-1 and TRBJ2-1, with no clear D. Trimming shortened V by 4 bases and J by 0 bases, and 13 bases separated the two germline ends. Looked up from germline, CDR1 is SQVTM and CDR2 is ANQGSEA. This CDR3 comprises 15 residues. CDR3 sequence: CSVVGSSSSYNEQFF. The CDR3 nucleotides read TGCAGCGTTGTGGGCAGTTCAAGCTCCTACAATGAGCAGTTCTTC.

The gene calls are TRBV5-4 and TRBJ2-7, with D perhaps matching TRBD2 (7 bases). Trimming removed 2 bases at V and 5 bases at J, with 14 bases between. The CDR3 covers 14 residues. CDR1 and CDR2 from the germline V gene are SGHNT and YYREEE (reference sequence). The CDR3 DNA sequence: TGTGCCAGCAGCTTAAGGCAGGGGAGGGACGAGCAGTACTTC. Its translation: CASSLRQGRDEQYF.

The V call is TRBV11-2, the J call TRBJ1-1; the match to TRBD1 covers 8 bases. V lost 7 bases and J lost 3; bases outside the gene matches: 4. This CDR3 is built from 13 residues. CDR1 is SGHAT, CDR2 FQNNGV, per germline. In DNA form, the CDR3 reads TGTGCCAGCAACAACAGGGGGTACACTGAAGCTTTCTTT. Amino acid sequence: CASNNRGYTEAFF.

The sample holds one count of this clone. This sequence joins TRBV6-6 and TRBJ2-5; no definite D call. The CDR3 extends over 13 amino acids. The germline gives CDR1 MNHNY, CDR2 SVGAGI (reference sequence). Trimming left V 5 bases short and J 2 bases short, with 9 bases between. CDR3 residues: CASSPPLQETQYF. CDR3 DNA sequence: TGTGCCAGCAGTCCCCCTTTGCAAGAGACCCAGTACTTC.

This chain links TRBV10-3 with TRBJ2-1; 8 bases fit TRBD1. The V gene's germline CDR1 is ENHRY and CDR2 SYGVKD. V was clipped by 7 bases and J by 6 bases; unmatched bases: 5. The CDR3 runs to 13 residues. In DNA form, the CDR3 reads TGTGCCATCAAGGACAGGGTTCGCAATGAGCAGTTCTTC. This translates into CAIKDRVRNEQFF.

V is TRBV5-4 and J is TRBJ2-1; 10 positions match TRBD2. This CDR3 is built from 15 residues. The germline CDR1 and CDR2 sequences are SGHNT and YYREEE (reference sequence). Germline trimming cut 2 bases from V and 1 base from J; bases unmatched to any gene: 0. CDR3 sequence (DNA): TGTGCCAGCAGCTTACTAGCGGGGTCCTACAATGAGCAGTTCTTC. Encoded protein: CASSLLAGSYNEQFF.